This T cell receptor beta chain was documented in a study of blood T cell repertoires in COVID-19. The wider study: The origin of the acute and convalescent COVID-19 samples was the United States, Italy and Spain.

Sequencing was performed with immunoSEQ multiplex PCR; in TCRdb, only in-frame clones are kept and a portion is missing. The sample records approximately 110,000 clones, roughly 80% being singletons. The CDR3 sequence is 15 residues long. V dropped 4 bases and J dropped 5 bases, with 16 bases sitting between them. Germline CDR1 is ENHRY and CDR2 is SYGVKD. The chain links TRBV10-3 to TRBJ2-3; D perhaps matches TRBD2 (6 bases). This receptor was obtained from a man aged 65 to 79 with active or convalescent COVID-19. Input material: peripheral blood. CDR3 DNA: TGTGCCATCAGTGTAGGCGGGGCCGAGGGAGATACGCAGTATTTT. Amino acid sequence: CAISVGGAEGDTQYF.